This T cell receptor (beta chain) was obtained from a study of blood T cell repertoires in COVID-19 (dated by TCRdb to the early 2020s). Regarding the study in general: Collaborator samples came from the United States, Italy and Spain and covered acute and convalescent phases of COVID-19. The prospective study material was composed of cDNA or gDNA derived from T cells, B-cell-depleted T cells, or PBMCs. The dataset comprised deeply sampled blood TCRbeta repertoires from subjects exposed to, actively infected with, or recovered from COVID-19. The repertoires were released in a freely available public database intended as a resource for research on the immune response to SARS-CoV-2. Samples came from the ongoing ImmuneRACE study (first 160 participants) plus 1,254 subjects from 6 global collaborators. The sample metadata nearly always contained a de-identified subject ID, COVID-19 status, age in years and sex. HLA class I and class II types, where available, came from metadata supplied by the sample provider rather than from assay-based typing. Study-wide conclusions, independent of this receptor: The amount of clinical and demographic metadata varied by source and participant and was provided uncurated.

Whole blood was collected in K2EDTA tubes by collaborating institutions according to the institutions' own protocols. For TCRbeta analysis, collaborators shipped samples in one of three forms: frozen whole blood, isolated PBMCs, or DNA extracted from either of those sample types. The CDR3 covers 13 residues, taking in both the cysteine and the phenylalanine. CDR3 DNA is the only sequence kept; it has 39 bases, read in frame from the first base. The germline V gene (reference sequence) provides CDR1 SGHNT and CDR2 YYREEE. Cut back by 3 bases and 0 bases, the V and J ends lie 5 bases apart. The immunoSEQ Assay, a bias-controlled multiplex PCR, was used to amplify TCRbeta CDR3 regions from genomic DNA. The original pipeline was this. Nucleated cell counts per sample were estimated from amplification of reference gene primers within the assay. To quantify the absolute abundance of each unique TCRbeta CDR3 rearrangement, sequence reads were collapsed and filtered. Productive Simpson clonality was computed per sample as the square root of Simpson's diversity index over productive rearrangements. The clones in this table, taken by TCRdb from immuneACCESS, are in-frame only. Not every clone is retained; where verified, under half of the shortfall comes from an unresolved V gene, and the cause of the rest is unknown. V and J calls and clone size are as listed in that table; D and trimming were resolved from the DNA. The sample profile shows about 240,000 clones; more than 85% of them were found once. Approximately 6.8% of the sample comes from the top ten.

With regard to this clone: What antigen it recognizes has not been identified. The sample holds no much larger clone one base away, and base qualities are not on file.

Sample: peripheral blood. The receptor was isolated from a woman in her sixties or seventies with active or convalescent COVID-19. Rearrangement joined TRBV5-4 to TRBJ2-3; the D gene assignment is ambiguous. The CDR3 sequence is CASSSESTDTQYF. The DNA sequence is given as TGTGCCAGCAGCTCGGAGAGCACAGATACGCAGTATTTT.